Below, 25 T cell receptor beta chains from the same sample are listed, as sequenced in a study of PD-L1 blockade in urothelial cancer. Sample time point: pretreatment peripheral blood. The method was immunoSEQ multiplex PCR; TCRdb's version includes in-frame clones alone and lacks a portion of them. Here the sample spans about 74,000 clones, about nine tenths being singletons. Sequencing used PBMCs, obtained around atezolizumab (anti-PD-L1) treatment. All receptors come from a man aged 65-85 years with urothelial cancer.

This clone showed up just a few times. J is TRBJ2-7 and V is TRBV7-6; 9 nucleotides align to TRBD1. The germline CDR1 and CDR2 sequences are SGHVS and FNYEAQ. V dropped 0 bases and J dropped 4; count of bases not matched to a gene: 16. This CDR3 has 19 residues. CDR3 loop: CASSLASGTGSFSLYEQYF. DNA of the CDR3: TGTGCCAGCAGCTTAGCGTCCGGGACAGGGAGTTTCTCACTGTACGAGCAGTACTTC.

The chain has TRBV2 and TRBJ2-5; TRBD2 matches at 9 bases. The DNA end is more similar to TRBJ2-7, so the J call may be wrong. The CDR3 consists of 14 residues. Germline CDR1 reads SNHLY; CDR2 reads FYNNEI. The CDR3 sequence: CASSVAGDGYEQYF. CDR3 sequence (DNA): TGTGCCAGCAGCGTAGCGGGAGATGGCTACGAGCAGTACTTC.

The chain links TRBV6-6 to TRBJ2-3; 13 bases agree with TRBD2. Germline assignment: CDR1 MNHNY and CDR2 SVGAGI (reference sequence). The length of the CDR3 is 15 residues. The V gene end was trimmed by 7 bases and the J gene end by 4 bases; junction bases not matched to a gene: 5. CDR3 amino acids: CASTRTSGRPDTQYF. The CDR3 coding sequence is TGTGCCAGCACCCGGACTAGCGGGAGACCAGATACGCAGTATTTT.

The chain employs TRBV5-6 and TRBJ2-7; 10 nucleotides agree with TRBD1. The germline CDR1 and CDR2 sequences are SGHDT and YYEEEE. V lost 4 bases, J lost 2 bases, and 9 bases stayed unmatched. There are 16 residues in the CDR3. This CDR3 is CASSPDPGTGAYEQYF. The CDR3 DNA reads TGTGCCAGCAGCCCGGACCCCGGGACAGGGGCCTACGAGCAGTACTTC.

The V gene is TRBV6-6, the J gene TRBJ2-7; 9 nucleotides align to TRBD1. The CDR3 totals 13 residues. Trimming at V came to 5 bases and at J to 3 bases, leaving 2 bases not matched to a gene. The germline V gene has CDR1 MNHNY and CDR2 SVGAGI (reference sequence). The CDR3: CASSNRGLYEQYF. The DNA for the CDR3 is TGTGCCAGCAGTAACAGGGGGCTCTACGAGCAGTACTTC.

The gene calls are TRBV6-5 and TRBJ1-4, with 7 positions matching TRBD1. Trimming at V came to 6 bases and at J to 5 bases, leaving 9 bases not matched to a gene. This CDR3 is built from 15 residues. Germline CDR1 is MNHEY and CDR2 is SVGAGI. The CDR3 bases are TGTGCCAGCAGGCAGGACAGGACGCTCAATGAAAAACTGTTTTTT. Translation gives CASRQDRTLNEKLFF.

With regard to this clone: Germline is not matched at one junction end, which may reflect a read error. This CDR3 is CASRYSGLAGVFEQYF. In DNA, the CDR3 is TGTGCCAGCAGATACTCGGGACTAGCGGGAGTCTTCGAGCAGTACTTC. This chain uses TRBV6-5 with TRBJ2-7; 14 positions match TRBD2. The CDR3 sequence is 16 residues long. The germline V gene has CDR1 MNHEY and CDR2 SVGAGI.

This sequence joins TRBV5-1 and TRBJ2-3; 7 nucleotides align to TRBD2. Germline CDR1 reads SGHRS; CDR2 reads YFSETQ. V trimming: 2 bases; J trimming: 5 bases; junction bases outside the gene matches: 8. The CDR3 has 15 residues. CDR3 amino acids: CASSLPSGVGDTQYF. CDR3 nucleotide sequence: TGCGCCAGCAGCTTACCTAGCGGAGTAGGAGATACGCAGTATTTT.

The chain uses TRBV28 and TRBJ2-2; possible D gene TRBD2, 6 bases. This CDR3 comprises 16 residues. The V end was cut by 2 bases, the J end by 1 base, with 11 bases between. Looked up from germline, CDR1 is MDHEN and CDR2 is SYDVKM. CDR3 loop: CASSLHQGLNTGELFF. The CDR3 DNA reads TGTGCCAGCAGTTTACACCAGGGACTGAACACCGGGGAGCTGTTTTTT.

The CDR3, as DNA: TGCGCCAGCAGCTTTGGAGGGGAGAACACCGGGGAGCTGTTTTTT. Translation: CASSFGGENTGELFF. The genes are TRBV5-1 and TRBJ2-2; D is perhaps TRBD2 (6 bases). The V and J ends lost 2 bases and 1 base respectively, with 9 bases between them. Germline V gene data show CDR1 as SGHRS and CDR2 as YFSETQ. The CDR3 totals 15 residues.

This chain joins TRBV10-3 and TRBJ2-1; TRBD2 aligns across 8 bases. V shed 11 bases and J 1 base; nucleotides not matched to a gene: 16. The CDR3 length is 17 residues. Germline V gene lookup returns CDR1 ENHRY and CDR2 SYGVKD. CDR3 loop: CAVSAGLAGRSYNEQFF. CDR3 coding DNA: TGTGCCGTCTCGGCTGGCTTAGCGGGGCGGTCCTACAATGAGCAGTTCTTC.

V usage is TRBV9 and J usage is TRBJ2-5; tentative D call: TRBD1 (5 bases). V lost 1 base and J 3 bases, leaving 13 bases between the germline ends. The CDR3 contains 15 residues. Germline assignment: CDR1 SGDLS and CDR2 YYNGEE. In nucleotides, the CDR3 is TGTGCCAGCAGCGTATCAGGACAAATAGAAGAGACCCAGTACTTC. This sequence encodes CASSVSGQIEETQYF.

The chain uses TRBV10-1 and TRBJ1-1; 8 bases are a match to TRBD1. The V gene end was trimmed by 8 bases and the J gene end by 6 bases; junction bases not matched to a gene: 8. The CDR3 sequence is 13 residues long. Germline V lookup: CDR1 WNHNN, CDR2 SYGVQD (reference sequence). CDR3 in DNA: TGCGCCAGCGGGGGAGCAGGGGGCTCTGAAGCTTTCTTT. Amino acids: CASGGAGGSEAFF.

The chain uses TRBV5-1 and TRBJ2-2; 8 bases fit TRBD1. The CDR3 has 16 residues. The junction had 5 bases not matched to a gene; V was cut back by 0 bases and J by 4 bases. The germline CDR1 and CDR2 sequences are SGHRS and YFSETQ. CDR3 nucleotide sequence: TGCGCCAGCAGCTTGGAAGGGACAGGACCCACCGGGGAGCTGTTTTTT. It codes for CASSLEGTGPTGELFF.

V and J are TRBV2 and TRBJ1-3, with a tentative D call TRBD1 (5 bases). The germline gives CDR1 SNHLY, CDR2 FYNNEI. The CDR3 loop spans 14 amino acids. Deletions cut 5 bases from V and 0 bases from J, with 8 bases between. This CDR3 reads CASSKQDSGNTIYF. CDR3 nucleotides: TGTGCCAGCAGTAAACAGGACTCTGGAAACACCATATATTTT.

This chain links TRBV13 with TRBJ2-7; TRBD2 aligns across 10 bases. Germline CDR1 PRHDT, CDR2 FYEKMQ (reference sequence). The CDR3 spans 16 residues. Trimming took 4 bases from V and 0 from J; bases not matched to a gene: 6. The chain's CDR3 is CASSSNRLAGSYEQYF. In DNA form, the CDR3 reads TGTGCCAGCAGCTCAAATAGACTAGCGGGCTCCTACGAGCAGTACTTC. Full variable domain (remainder filled in from reference TRBV13 and TRBJ2-7): AAGVIQSPRHLIKEKRETATLKCYPIPRHDTVYWYQQGPGQDPQFLISFYEKMQSDKGSIPDRFSAQQFSDYHSELNMSSLELGDSALYFCASSSNRLAGSYEQYFGPGTRLTVT.

The chain has TRBV28 and TRBJ1-2; unclear D gene. V dropped 2 bases and J dropped 5 bases, with 9 bases sitting between them. The CDR3 totals 13 residues. Germline V gene data show CDR1 as MDHEN and CDR2 as SYDVKM. As DNA, the CDR3 is TGTGCCAGCAGTTTACCGGGTGAATATGGCTACACCTTC. Its protein product is CASSLPGEYGYTF.

This clone has just a few counts. This chain links TRBV7-3 with TRBJ2-2; D might be TRBD1 (5 bases). With 2 bases removed from V and 4 bases from J, the gap between germline ends came to 8 bases. CDR3 length: 14 residues. Germline assignment: CDR1 SGHTA and CDR2 FQGTGA. The CDR3 sequence is CASSLQGLTGELFF. In nucleotides, the CDR3 is TGTGCCAGCAGCTTACAGGGTCTCACCGGGGAGCTGTTTTTT.

The J gene is TRBJ1-1, the V gene TRBV5-8, with 7 bases matching TRBD1. This CDR3 comprises 13 residues. Germline V gene lookup returns CDR1 SGHTS and CDR2 YDEGEE. Trimming cost V 4 bases and J 3 bases; bases outside gene matches: 3. Written as DNA, the CDR3 is TGTGCCAGCAGCCACAGGGGTTACACTGAAGCTTTCTTT. Translating it yields CASSHRGYTEAFF. Full variable domain (remainder filled in from reference TRBV5-8 and TRBJ1-1): EAGVTQSPTHLIKTRGQQATLRCSPISGHTSVYWYQQALGLGLQFLLWYDEGEERNRGNFPPRFSGRQFPNYSSELNVNALELEDSALYLCASSHRGYTEAFFGQGTRLTVV.

This rearrangement joins TRBV28 to TRBJ2-7; TRBD2 matches 12 bases. The CDR3 length is 15 residues. Germline CDR1 MDHEN, CDR2 SYDVKM. V was clipped by 7 bases and J by 5 bases; unmatched bases: 9. The CDR3 nucleotides read TGTGCCAGCATGGGTGGTGCTAGCGGGAGGGACGAGCAGTACTTC. It encodes CASMGGASGRDEQYF.

The gene calls are TRBV15 and TRBJ2-2, with D tentatively TRBD1 (5 bases). Between the trimmed V and J ends, which lost 5 bases and 2 bases, there was a span of 9 bases. The CDR3 has 14 amino acids. Germline-derived CDR1 and CDR2 are LNHNV and YYDKDF (reference sequence). Written as DNA, the CDR3 is TGTGCCACCAGCGTTGGGGCTAACACCGGGGAGCTGTTTTTT. It specifies CATSVGANTGELFF.

Only a few counts were recorded for this clone. This sequence joins TRBV19 and TRBJ2-5, with TRBD2 matching over 7 bases. V lost 8 bases, J lost 2 bases, and 8 bases stayed unmatched. The CDR3 consists of 14 residues. Per germline, CDR1 LNHDA and CDR2 SQIVND (reference sequence). In nucleotides, the CDR3 is TGTGCCAGTGTGACTAGCTTGGGGCAAGAGACCCAGTACTTC. Residues: CASVTSLGQETQYF.

This chain links TRBV20-1 with TRBJ2-5, with 7 bases that match TRBD1. V lost 5 bases and J lost 5; bases outside the gene matches: 2. The germline V gene has CDR1 DFQATT and CDR2 SNEGSKA (reference sequence). The CDR3 runs 11 residues. This chain's CDR3 is CSAPDRETQYF. The CDR3 DNA sequence: TGCAGTGCTCCGGACAGGGAGACCCAGTACTTC.

The chain has TRBV7-8 and TRBJ2-3; 8 bases align to TRBD1. The CDR3 runs to 14 residues. CDR1 SGHVS and CDR2 FQNEAQ come from the germline V gene. The ends lost 4 bases at V and 3 bases at J; junction bases unmatched: 3. The CDR3 coding sequence is TGTGCCAGCAGCTATAACAGGGGGACAGATACGCAGTATTTT. Translated, it gives CASSYNRGTDTQYF. The full variable domain, with the rest looked up from reference TRBV7-8 and TRBJ2-3, is GAGVSQSPRYKVAKRGQDVALRCDPISGHVSLFWYQQALGQGPEFLTYFQNEAQLDKSGLPSDRFFAERPEGSVSTLKIQRTQQEDSAVYLCASSYNRGTDTQYFGPGTRLTVL.

The rearrangement uses TRBV7-8 and TRBJ2-6, with unresolved D. Germline CDR1 SGHVS, CDR2 FQNEAQ. This CDR3 is built from 17 residues. Trimming cost V 4 bases and J 5 bases, with 18 bases left between them. In DNA, the CDR3 is TGTGCCAGCAGCTGTGCGGCCCCACAAAGTCGGGCCAACGTCCTGACTTTC. Residues: CASSCAAPQSRANVLTF.